This T cell receptor beta chain was retrieved from a study of blood T cells in healthy people across ages. The CDR3 is 14 amino acids. Trimming took off 5 bases at V and 9 bases at J, with 16 bases between the two ends. CDR1 and CDR2 from the germline V gene are MDHEN and SYDVKM. The use of a sample-barcoded 5' primer and a J-beta primer mix characterized a second PCR of about 6 to 12 cycles. Each CDR3 protein gets one entry after TCRdb re-called the 5' RACE reads with MiXCR. The table records about 290,000 distinct CDR3 sequences, around 30% of them present only once. Samples had at least 7 million PBMCs isolated from them.

This TCR came from a woman in her seventies in good health. Sequencing was done on a sample of blood. This chain joins TRBV28 and TRBJ1-4, with D unresolved. CDR3 bases: TGTGCCAGCAGTCCCCGGAGCGGGCGGAAAAAACTGTTTTTT. Translating it yields CASSPRSGRKKLFF.